The 27 T cell receptor beta chains reported below all come from one sample, sequenced in a study of control samples from healthy donors and cancer patients. The table came from immunoSEQ multiplex PCR; TCRdb's copy has only in-frame clones and leaves some out. The profile shows 20,000 to 25,000 clones, less than 90% of them singletons. The source material was PBMCs. These receptors were collected from a man in his sixties with colorectal cancer.

The genes are TRBV7-9 and TRBJ2-4, with D possibly matching TRBD1 (6 bases). Trimming shortened V by 0 bases and J by 0 bases, and 12 bases separated the two germline ends. This CDR3 spans 17 amino acids. CDR1 is SEHNR, CDR2 FQNEAQ, per germline (reference sequence). The DNA for the CDR3 is TGTGCCAGCAGCTTAGCGGCCGGGACATTAGCCAAAAACATTCAGTACTTC. Its protein product is CASSLAAGTLAKNIQYF.

The chain couples TRBV5-6 to TRBJ2-3; D gene unclear. Per germline, CDR1 SGHDT and CDR2 YYEEEE. V was shortened by 0 bases and J by 2 bases, with 13 bases between the two germline ends. The CDR3 consists of 16 residues. The CDR3 region is CASSLVGPPDTDTQYF. As DNA, the CDR3 is TGTGCCAGCAGCTTGGTCGGACCACCGGACACAGATACGCAGTATTTT.

The gene calls are TRBV3-1 (or the pseudogene TRBV3-2) and TRBJ2-6; TRBD1 is a possible D gene (5 bases). The germline V gene encodes CDR1 LGHDT and CDR2 YNNKEL (reference sequence). The CDR3 totals 16 residues. Trimming removed 0 bases at V and 2 bases at J, with 8 bases between. As DNA, the CDR3 is TGTGCCAGCAGCCAAGATCAGGGAACTGGGGCCAACGTCCTGACTTTC. Amino acid sequence: CASSQDQGTGANVLTF.

The chain is built from TRBV11-2 and TRBJ2-1; D is unclear. Trimming shortened V by 7 bases and J by 4 bases, and 11 bases separated the two germline ends. Germline loops: CDR1 SGHAT, CDR2 FQNNGV. There are 13 residues in the CDR3. The CDR3 loop is CASTSPIYNEQFF. In nucleotides, the CDR3 is TGTGCCAGCACCTCTCCTATTTACAATGAGCAGTTCTTC. Looking up the rest from reference TRBV11-2 and TRBJ2-1 gives the full variable domain: EAGVAQSPRYKIIEKRQSVAFWCNPISGHATLYWYQQILGQGPKLLIQFQNNGVVDDSQLPKDRFSAERLKGVDSTLKIQPAKLEDSAVYLCASTSPIYNEQFFGPGTRLTVL.

This chain links TRBV6-6 with TRBJ1-2; D is unclear. V was trimmed by 8 bases and J by 0 bases, leaving 10 bases between them. Germline lookup yields CDR1 MNHNY and CDR2 SVGAGI (reference sequence). The CDR3 totals 13 residues. The CDR3 loop is CASPGPSNYGYTF. CDR3 DNA: TGTGCCAGCCCAGGACCCTCTAACTATGGCTACACCTTC.

This chain links TRBV6-2 or TRBV6-3 with TRBJ2-1; 8 nucleotides align to TRBD2. The CDR3 spans 13 residues. Germline V gives CDR1 MNHEY, CDR2 SVGEGT. The V gene end was trimmed by 5 bases and the J gene end by 10 bases; junction bases not matched to a gene: 7. The CDR3 DNA follows: TGTGCCAGCAGTGACGGGAGGGGAGGCGAGCAGTTCTTC. Its protein product is CASSDGRGGEQFF.

The chain employs TRBV14 and TRBJ1-6; unclear D gene. This CDR3 has 16 residues. Germline CDR1 reads SGHDN; CDR2 reads FVKESK. Trimming took 0 bases from V and 8 from J, leaving 14 bases between them. The CDR3 DNA follows: TGTGCCAGCAGCCAAGATAGGTCCCAGAACTATTCACCCCTCCACTTT. Protein product: CASSQDRSQNYSPLHF.

The rearrangement joins TRBV6-6 to TRBJ1-2; 9 bases match TRBD1. The CDR3 contains 13 residues. The J segment lost 6 bases and the V segment lost 6 bases, leaving 5 bases of the junction unmatched. Germline CDR1 is MNHNY and CDR2 is SVGAGI (reference sequence). The CDR3 sequence: CASRYDRGNGYTF. Written as DNA, the CDR3 is TGTGCCAGCAGATACGACAGGGGGAATGGCTACACCTTC.

The chain has TRBV2 and TRBJ2-2; D is unresolved. This CDR3 region has 15 residues. Germline V gene sequence: CDR1 SNHLY, CDR2 FYNNEI. Trimming left V 2 bases short and J 0 bases short, with 7 bases between. CDR3 loop: CASSERWSNTGELFF. CDR3 DNA sequence: TGTGCCAGCAGTGAACGGTGGTCGAACACCGGGGAGCTGTTTTTT.

In this sample, this clone turned up once. The chain couples TRBV3-1 (or the pseudogene TRBV3-2) to TRBJ1-1, with no clear D. Deletions cut 1 base from V and 5 bases from J, with 5 bases between. The CDR3 is 12 amino acids. Per the germline V gene, CDR1 is LGHDT and CDR2 is YNNKEL (reference sequence). The CDR3 sequence: CASSQGRTEAFF. As DNA, the CDR3 is TGTGCCAGCAGCCAAGGACGGACTGAAGCTTTCTTT.

This chain joins TRBV2 and TRBJ1-2; D gene unclear. Trimming removed 4 bases from V and 8 bases from J, with 14 bases in between. Per the germline V gene, CDR1 is SNHLY and CDR2 is FYNNEI. The length of the CDR3 is 13 residues. This CDR3 is CASSVKAIEGYTF. The CDR3 DNA follows: TGTGCCAGCAGTGTTAAAGCTATCGAGGGCTACACCTTC.

The V call is TRBV2, the J call TRBJ2-1, with D possibly matching TRBD2 (5 bases). V gave up 8 bases and J gave up 9 bases, with 11 bases separating them. The CDR3 spans 11 residues. Per the germline V gene, CDR1 is SNHLY and CDR2 is FYNNEI. The CDR3 DNA follows: TGTGCCAGCCTTACTAGAGTTGAGCAGTTCTTC. Protein: CASLTRVEQFF.

The J gene is TRBJ2-3, the V gene TRBV11-3; D not certain. The CDR3 runs 15 residues. V gave up 1 base and J gave up 5 bases, with 13 bases separating them. Germline lookup yields CDR1 SGHNT and CDR2 YENEEA. The CDR3 DNA reads as TGTGCCAGCAGCTTAGGGCAAGTGGACGTAGATACGCAGTATTTT. Protein sequence: CASSLGQVDVDTQYF.

This chain joins TRBV4-1 and TRBJ1-2; 8 bases match TRBD1. Germline V gene lookup returns CDR1 MGHRA and CDR2 YSYEKL. The trim removed 0 bases at V and 5 bases at J, leaving 5 bases unmatched. The CDR3 loop spans 15 amino acids. CDR3 sequence (DNA): TGCGCCAGCAGCCAAGAACAGGGGGTTTCGTATGGCTACACCTTC. Translation gives CASSQEQGVSYGYTF.

The chain recombines TRBV4-1 with TRBJ2-7; D is perhaps TRBD1 (5 bases). From germline, CDR1 is MGHRA and CDR2 YSYEKL. There are 16 residues in the CDR3. V lost 0 bases, J lost 1 base, and 13 bases lay in between. CDR3 sequence: CASSQDSSRTSYEQYF. CDR3 sequence (DNA): TGCGCCAGCAGCCAAGACTCGTCGCGGACATCCTACGAGCAGTACTTC.

This chain uses TRBV6-6 with TRBJ1-6, with D possibly matching TRBD1 (6 bases). Per germline, CDR1 MNHNY and CDR2 SVGAGI (reference sequence). The CDR3 contains 12 residues. In DNA, the CDR3 is TGTGGCACACAGGGAAAGGATTCACCCCTCCACTTT. This encodes CGTQGKDSPLHF.

This clone is a singleton in its sample. The chain couples TRBV7-9 to TRBJ1-2; 7 positions match TRBD1. With 3 bases clipped from V and 4 bases from J, the junction kept 11 bases outside the gene matches. Germline CDR1 SEHNR, CDR2 FQNEAQ (reference sequence). The CDR3 has 16 residues. CDR3 amino acids: CASSFPPMAGGYGYTF. CDR3 coding DNA: TGTGCCAGCAGCTTCCCCCCAATGGCAGGGGGCTATGGCTACACCTTC.

To note about this clone: An end of the junction does not agree with germline; a read error may underlie this. The CDR3 sequence: CASSQSGLGGPFF. The CDR3 nucleotides read TGTGCCAGCAGCCAATCCGGACTGGGGGGGCCTTTTTTT. The chain employs TRBV3-1 (or the pseudogene TRBV3-2) and TRBJ1-1, with a tentative D call TRBD1 (6 bases). The germline V gene encodes CDR1 LGHDT and CDR2 YNNKEL (reference sequence). The CDR3 totals 13 residues.

The CDR3 bases are TGCGCCAGCAGTTTTGCGGGGGGTTACAATGAGCAGTTCTTC. Protein product: CASSFAGGYNEQFF. The chain has TRBV4-1 and TRBJ2-1, with TRBD2 matching 8 bases. J was trimmed by 4 bases and V by 6 bases; bases with no gene match: 5. The CDR3 length is 14 residues. Germline assignment: CDR1 MGHRA and CDR2 YSYEKL.

This clone was found once. The chain employs TRBV2 and TRBJ2-2; tentative D call: TRBD1 (6 bases). The CDR3 extends over 14 amino acids. CDR1 and CDR2 from the germline V gene are SNHLY and FYNNEI. V was shortened by 7 bases and J by 5 bases, with 14 bases between the two germline ends. The CDR3: CASTRQGSTGELFF. Written as DNA, the CDR3 is TGTGCCAGCACTCGCCAGGGGTCTACCGGGGAGCTGTTTTTT.

This chain links TRBV15 with TRBJ1-4; D is possibly TRBD1 (5 bases). The germline V gene has CDR1 LNHNV and CDR2 YYDKDF (reference sequence). V gave up 6 bases and J gave up 4 bases, with 12 bases separating them. This CDR3 spans 14 amino acids. The CDR3 DNA reads as TGTGCCACCAGGACGAAGGGGTTTAATGAAAAACTGTTTTTT. This gives the protein CATRTKGFNEKLFF. The full variable domain, its missing parts supplied by reference TRBV15 and TRBJ1-4, is DAMVIQNPRYQVTQFGKPVTLSCSQTLNHNVMYWYQQKSSQAPKLLFHYYDKDFNNEADTPDNFQSRRPNTSFCFLDIRSPGLGDTAMYLCATRTKGFNEKLFFGSGTQLSVL.

CDR3: CSVEEARGYTF. CDR3 nucleotide sequence: TGCAGCGTTGAAGAGGCACGGGGCTACACCTTC. J is TRBJ1-2 and V is TRBV29-1; no firm D call. This CDR3 has 11 amino acids. The V end was cut by 0 bases, the J end by 8 bases, with 7 bases between. Germline CDR1 SQVTM, CDR2 ANQGSEA.

This clone appeared a single time. The rearrangement joins TRBV7-9 to TRBJ1-5; D ambiguous. This CDR3 contains 14 residues. The V end lost 3 bases, the J end lost 0 bases, and 6 bases lay between the germline ends. Germline V gene data show CDR1 as SEHNR and CDR2 as FQNEAQ (reference sequence). Written as DNA, the CDR3 is TGTGCCAGCAGCTTCGAGGGTAGCAATCAGCCCCAGCATTTT. Translated, it gives CASSFEGSNQPQHF.

The sample holds a few counts of this clone. V usage is TRBV15 and J usage is TRBJ1-5; the D gene is possibly TRBD1 (5 bases). The V end lost 2 bases, the J end lost 3 bases, and 14 bases lay between the germline ends. The CDR3 loop spans 16 amino acids. Germline V lookup: CDR1 LNHNV, CDR2 YYDKDF (reference sequence). The CDR3 is CATSRSGRGPNQPQHF. The CDR3 DNA reads TGTGCCACCAGCAGATCCGGGAGGGGTCCCAATCAGCCCCAGCATTTT.

This clone was seen a few times. The chain's CDR3 is CASSLSGLAGIYNEQFF. In nucleotides, the CDR3 is TGTGCCAGCAGCCTCTCCGGACTAGCGGGAATTTACAATGAGCAGTTCTTC. The chain is built from TRBV11-2 and TRBJ2-1; TRBD2 matches at 12 bases. This CDR3 spans 17 amino acids. Germline CDR1 reads SGHAT; CDR2 reads FQNNGV. Germline trimming cut 5 bases from V and 4 bases from J; bases unmatched to any gene: 9.

This sequence joins TRBV3-1 (or the pseudogene TRBV3-2) and TRBJ2-2; D unclear. Trimming pared 3 bases from V and 4 bases from J, leaving 6 bases between. The CDR3 consists of 13 residues. Germline loops: CDR1 LGHDT, CDR2 YNNKEL (reference sequence). The CDR3 DNA reads TGTGCCAGCAGCCAGGCAGTCACCGGGGAGCTGTTTTTT. Encoded protein: CASSQAVTGELFF.

This clone was seen only a few times. This chain links TRBV12-3 or TRBV12-4 with TRBJ2-1; perhaps D is TRBD1 or TRBD2 (6 bases each). The CDR3 totals 13 residues. V was pared by 2 bases and J by 7 bases, with 9 bases between. CDR3 coding DNA: TGTGCCAGCAGTTTAAGGGGGAGGAATGAGCAGTTCTTC. This encodes CASSLRGRNEQFF.